The clone carrying this T cell receptor beta chain has a handful of counts. Profiling relied on immunoSEQ multiplex PCR, and the TCRdb table lists in-frame clones only, not all of them. The table includes 150,000 to 200,000 clones, approximately 87% detected once. The data are from a study of blood T cell repertoires in COVID-19. Whole-study context: Acute and convalescent COVID-19 specimens originated in the United States, Italy and Spain.

Trimming left V 5 bases short and J 3 bases short, with 11 bases between. Germline CDR1 reads MDHEN; CDR2 reads SYDVKM. There are 14 residues in the CDR3. The receptor was isolated from a woman aged 70 to 79 with acute or convalescent COVID-19. V and J are TRBV28 and TRBJ1-5; the D gene is possibly TRBD1 (5 bases). Sequences were obtained from peripheral blood. The CDR3: CASSRQGYNQPQHF. DNA for the CDR3: TGTGCCAGCAGTCGTCAGGGTTACAATCAGCCCCAGCATTTT.